This T cell receptor beta chain was retrieved from a study of T-cell reconstitution after alpha-beta-depleted transplantation in children. The CDR3 spans 12 residues. Germline loops: CDR1 ENHRY, CDR2 SYGVKD. The V end was cut by 3 bases, the J end by 8 bases, with 7 bases between. Preparation of the TCRbeta library involved a method that used unique molecular identifiers. TCRdb reprocessed the PCR reads with MiXCR, giving one entry per CDR3 protein. The sample lists 360,000 or so distinct CDR3 sequences; around 20% were seen once. The sequenced sample was PBMCs from the stem cell graft donor, obtained from the stem cell graft. The chain combines TRBV10-3 with TRBJ1-4; D gene uncertain. The receptor was isolated from a human donor who donated a stem cell graft to a child with acute myeloid leukemia. The CDR3 region is CAISDSGEKLFF. In DNA form, the CDR3 reads TGTGCCATCAGTGATTCCGGAGAAAAACTGTTTTTT.